Below are 18 T cell receptor beta chains sequenced from a single sample in a study of identical twins. TCRdb itself ran the 5' RACE reads through MiXCR, one entry per CDR3 protein. In the table there are 350,000 to 500,000 distinct CDR3 sequences, approximately 17% of which are singletons. Sequencing was done on a sample of naive T cells sorted from blood. The source is a middle-aged man in good health.

V gene TRBV12-3 or TRBV12-4 combines with J gene TRBJ2-3, with D possibly matching TRBD1 (6 bases). Trimming took 3 bases from V and 5 from J, leaving 18 bases between them. This CDR3 spans 16 amino acids. CDR3 bases: TGTGCCAGCAGTTTGAACCGCAGGGGCGCGGGAGATACGCAGTATTTT. It yields the protein CASSLNRRGAGDTQYF.

The chain joins TRBV5-1 to TRBJ2-1; 12 nucleotides align to TRBD2. The J call may be faulty, since TRBJ2-7 better matches the DNA end. Germline CDR1 reads SGHRS; CDR2 reads YFSETQ. The CDR3 runs 14 residues. CDR3 DNA sequence: TGCGCCAGCAAACGGACTAGCGGGATTAATGAGCAGTACTTC. This encodes CASKRTSGINEQYF.

This clonotype was detected a few times. The V gene is TRBV13, the J gene TRBJ2-7; D uncertain. The CDR3 length is 14 residues. Germline CDR1 reads PRHDT; CDR2 reads FYEKMQ (reference sequence). Between the trimmed V and J ends, which lost 6 bases and 0 bases, there was a span of 12 bases. The CDR3 protein is CASSRQVFSYEQYF. CDR3 nucleotides: TGTGCCAGCAGTCGACAAGTCTTCTCCTACGAGCAGTACTTC. Supplemented by reference TRBV13 and TRBJ2-7, the full variable domain reads AAGVIQSPRHLIKEKRETATLKCYPIPRHDTVYWYQQGPGQDPQFLISFYEKMQSDKGSIPDRFSAQQFSDYHSELNMSSLELGDSALYFCASSRQVFSYEQYFGPGTRLTVT.

This clonotype has only a few counts. V is TRBV5-1 and J is TRBJ1-5; 8 nucleotides line up with TRBD1. Trimming at V came to 0 bases and at J to 4 bases, leaving 0 bases not matched to a gene. CDR3 length: 14 residues. Germline CDR1 is SGHRS and CDR2 is YFSETQ. This chain's CDR3 is CASSLGDRNQPQHF. The CDR3 DNA is TGCGCCAGCAGCTTGGGGGACAGGAATCAGCCCCAGCATTTT. Complete variable domain (other parts from reference TRBV5-1 and TRBJ1-5): KAGVTQTPRYLIKTRGQQVTLSCSPISGHRSVSWYQQTPGQGLQFLFEYFSETQRNKGNFPGRFSGRQFSNSRSEMNVSTLELGDSALYLCASSLGDRNQPQHFGDGTRLSIL.

This clonotype showed up many times. This rearrangement joins TRBV4-3 to TRBJ2-7, with TRBD1 as a possible D gene (6 bases). Trimming removed 0 bases at V and 2 bases at J, with 17 bases between. The germline CDR1 and CDR2 sequences are LGHNA and YSLEER. The CDR3 is 17 amino acids. As DNA, the CDR3 is TGCGCCAGCAGCCAAGACTTGATTGGCAGGGGAACCTACGAGCAGTACTTC. Amino acids: CASSQDLIGRGTYEQYF.

As concerns this clonotype: A much bigger clone sits one base away, suggesting this may be a read error. This sequence joins TRBV11-2 and TRBJ2-1; the D gene is possibly TRBD1 (5 bases). The CDR3 has 13 residues. The germline gives CDR1 SGHAT, CDR2 FQNNGV. The CDR3 region is CASSLWGYNEQLF. CDR3 nucleotides: TGTGCCAGCAGCTTATGGGGCTACAATGAGCAGCTCTTC.

The sample holds a few counts of this clonotype. This chain connects TRBV19 to TRBJ2-7; D gene unclear. The CDR3 sequence is 14 residues long. Trimming removed 5 bases from V and 0 bases from J, with 11 bases in between. The germline gives CDR1 LNHDA, CDR2 SQIVND (reference sequence). The CDR3 reads CASSESLHSYEQYF. The CDR3 DNA sequence: TGTGCCAGTAGTGAAAGTTTGCACTCCTACGAGCAGTACTTC. The entire variable domain, with the rest obtained from reference TRBV19 and TRBJ2-7, is as follows: DGGITQSPKYLFRKEGQNVTLSCEQNLNHDAMYWYRQDPGQGLRLIYYSQIVNDFQKGDIAEGYSVSREKKESFPLTVTSAQKNPTAFYLCASSESLHSYEQYFGPGTRLTVT.

DNA for the CDR3: TGTGCCAGCAGTTTTAGCGGGAGTAGGGGAACCTACAATGAGCAGTTCTTC. This encodes CASSFSGSRGTYNEQFF. The V and J genes are TRBV6-5 and TRBJ2-1; 9 nucleotides line up with TRBD2. The CDR3 runs to 17 residues. Germline CDR1 is MNHEY and CDR2 is SVGAGI. Trimming took 4 bases from V and 2 from J; bases not matched to a gene: 9.

The chain couples TRBV7-6 to TRBJ2-3, with D possibly TRBD1 on 6 matching bases. The CDR3 has 13 amino acids. V lost 3 bases to trimming and J lost 4 bases, with 8 bases between them. Per the germline V gene, CDR1 is SGHVS and CDR2 is FNYEAQ. This CDR3 reads CASSFGTSDTQYF. The CDR3 region has the DNA TGTGCCAGCAGCTTCGGGACATCAGATACGCAGTATTTT.

This clonotype has just a few counts. CDR3 in amino acids: CASSDAGTGNNEQFF. The CDR3 nucleotides are TGTGCCAGCAGTGACGCCGGGACAGGGAACAATGAGCAGTTCTTC. The chain links TRBV28 to TRBJ2-1; 9 positions agree with TRBD1. This CDR3 has 15 amino acids. The germline V gene has CDR1 MDHEN and CDR2 SYDVKM. The trim removed 5 bases at V and 5 bases at J, leaving 7 bases unmatched.

This clonotype was found a few times. This chain uses TRBV7-9 with TRBJ1-5; D unresolved. The germline gives CDR1 SEHNR, CDR2 FQNEAQ (reference sequence). CDR3 length: 12 residues. V shed 3 bases and J shed 10 bases, with 10 bases lying between them. CDR3 sequence (DNA): TGTGCCAGCAGCTTCTTGGCGGAACCCCAGCATTTT. This encodes CASSFLAEPQHF.

The V and J genes are TRBV7-2 and TRBJ2-1; D is perhaps TRBD1 (5 bases). V was trimmed by 2 bases and J by 3 bases, leaving 8 bases between them. This CDR3 contains 14 residues. Germline CDR1 SGHTA, CDR2 FQGNSA. CDR3 DNA: TGTGCCAGCAGCTTATTTGACAGCTACAATGAGCAGTTCTTC. Translating gives CASSLFDSYNEQFF.

This rearrangement joins TRBV3-1 to TRBJ2-1, with a tentative D call TRBD1 (5 bases). Germline V CDR1 and CDR2: LGHDT, YNNKEL (reference sequence). The CDR3 loop spans 15 amino acids. V was pared by 3 bases and J by 7 bases, with 16 bases between. The CDR3 region has the DNA TGTGCCAGCAGCCACAGGGATGTCGGGTGGAATGAGCAGTTCTTC. Amino acid sequence: CASSHRDVGWNEQFF.

This clonotype showed up many times. The chain joins TRBV9 to TRBJ1-1, with a tentative D call TRBD1 (5 bases). With 0 bases removed from V and 4 bases from J, the gap between germline ends came to 10 bases. CDR1 SGDLS and CDR2 YYNGEE come from the germline V gene. The CDR3 loop spans 14 amino acids. This CDR3 is CASSVGGAVTEAFF. Written as DNA, the CDR3 is TGTGCCAGCAGCGTAGGAGGGGCTGTCACTGAAGCTTTCTTT.

With respect to this clonotype: A read error is possible here, since a much larger clone lies one base away. J is TRBJ1-1 and V is TRBV5-1; TRBD1 might be the D (6 bases). This CDR3 is built from 14 residues. Per the germline V gene, CDR1 is SGHRS and CDR2 is YFSETQ. The chain's CDR3 is CASRGGLMNPEAFF. The CDR3 nucleotides read TGCGCCAGCAGAGGGGGGTTAATGAACCCTGAAGCTTTCTTT. Using reference TRBV5-1 and TRBJ1-1 for the parts outside the CDR3, the full variable domain is KAGVTQTPRYLIKTRGQQVTLSCSPISGHRSVSWYQQTPGQGLQFLFEYFSETQRNKGNFPGRFSGRQFSNSRSEMNVSTLELGDSALYLCASRGGLMNPEAFFGQGTRLTVV.

This clonotype was picked up many times. The chain links TRBV7-2 to TRBJ1-1, with 7 bases matching TRBD1. CDR3 length: 14 residues. V was pared by 5 bases and J by 3 bases, with 6 bases of the junction left unmatched. Germline V gene sequence: CDR1 SGHTA, CDR2 FQGNSA. The CDR3 is CASSRRQGDTEAFF. CDR3 sequence (DNA): TGTGCCAGCAGCCGACGACAGGGCGACACTGAAGCTTTCTTT.

This clonotype came up a few times. V is TRBV13 and J is TRBJ1-1; D gene ambiguous. The ends were cut back, 7 bases at V and 0 bases at J, with 12 bases in the middle. In germline, CDR1 is PRHDT, CDR2 FYEKMQ (reference sequence). CDR3 length: 14 residues. This CDR3 reads CASNLAEVNTEAFF. The CDR3 DNA sequence: TGTGCCAGCAACCTCGCGGAGGTGAACACTGAAGCTTTCTTT.

This clonotype was counted at least ten times. The chain employs TRBV20-1 and TRBJ2-1, with D perhaps matching TRBD2 (6 bases). The V gene's germline CDR1 is DFQATT and CDR2 SNEGSKA (reference sequence). V was cut by 4 bases and J by 3 bases, with 13 bases left in between. The CDR3 extends over 14 amino acids. CDR3 sequence (DNA): TGCAGTGCTATTGGACTAAGCAGCTACAATGAGCAGTTCTTC. Translation: CSAIGLSSYNEQFF.